What follows describes a single T cell receptor (beta chain). Its antigen is still unknown. CDR3 size: 13 residues. In germline, CDR1 is MDHEN, CDR2 SYDVKM. After removal of 10 bases from V and 4 bases from J, the junction contained 10 bases not matched to a gene. This record belongs to a study of somatic mutations in cytotoxic T cells in rheumatoid arthritis. Overall study: Patient blood (roughly 28 ml EDTA) was collected right after diagnosis, preceding any treatment.

Sequencing used immunoSEQ multiplex PCR; TCRdb keeps in-frame clones, though not all of them. Of 10,000 to 12,000 clones in the sample, 75% to 90% were seen once. Findings of the study overall: There was no significant difference in CD8+ T-cell clonality between rheumatoid arthritis patients and age-matched healthy controls.

This receptor was identified in a woman younger than 35 with rheumatoid arthritis. The chain is built from TRBV28 and TRBJ2-7; 7 positions agree with TRBD1. Sequenced: CD4+ T cells sorted from blood. Here the CDR3 DNA reads TGTGCCACTACAGGGGATCGGGGTTACGAGCAGTACTTC. This gives the protein CATTGDRGYEQYF.